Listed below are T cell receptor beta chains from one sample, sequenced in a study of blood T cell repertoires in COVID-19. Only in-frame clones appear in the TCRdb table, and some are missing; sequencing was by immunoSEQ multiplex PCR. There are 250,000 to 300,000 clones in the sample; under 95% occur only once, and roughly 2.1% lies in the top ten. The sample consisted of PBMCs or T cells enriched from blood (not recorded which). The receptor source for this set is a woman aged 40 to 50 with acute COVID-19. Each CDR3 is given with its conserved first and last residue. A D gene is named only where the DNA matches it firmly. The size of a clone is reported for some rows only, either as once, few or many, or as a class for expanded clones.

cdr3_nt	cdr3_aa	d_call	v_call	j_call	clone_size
TGTGCCAGCAGCCAAGGGTCGGGGACAGGGGGTAGCTATGGCTACACCTTC	CASSQGSGTGGSYGYTF	TRBD1	TRBV4-2	TRBJ1-2	NA
TGTGCCAGCAGGGGGCAGGAGGGGCAGCCCCAGCATTTT	CASRGQEGQPQHF	NA	TRBV6-5	TRBJ1-5	NA
TGTGCCAGCAGTCTGGGACAGGGGGCGGGCTATGGCTACACCTTC	CASSLGQGAGYGYTF	TRBD1	TRBV28	TRBJ1-2	NA
TGCGCCAGCAGTCCAAGGACAGGGCGATGCACAGATACGCAGTATTTT	CASSPRTGRCTDTQYF	TRBD1	TRBV23-1	TRBJ2-3	NA
TGTGCCAGTAGGACCGGATTTCTGCTAGCGGGAGGGCCGGACACAGATACGCAGTATTTT	CASRTGFLLAGGPDTDTQYF	TRBD2	TRBV19	TRBJ2-3	few
TGTGCCAGCAGTTCGGAGCGGGAGGCCTCCTACGAGCAGTACTTC	CASSSEREASYEQYF	TRBD2	TRBV6-2/TRBV6-3	TRBJ2-7	NA
TGCGCCAGCAGTGAGTGGGCCCCCTACGGAGAGCAGTTCTTC	CASSEWAPYGEQFF	NA	TRBV10-1	TRBJ2-1	NA
TGTGCCAGCAGCCCGCGGGACAGTCTAGAGACCCAGTACTTC	CASSPRDSLETQYF	NA	TRBV5-6	TRBJ2-5	NA
TGTGCCTGGACAACAGGGGTCGGCACTGAAGCTTTCTTT	CAWTTGVGTEAFF	TRBD1	TRBV30	TRBJ1-1	NA
TGTGCCAGCAGCCCCAGGGGGCGCGGTTCCTATGGCTACACCTTC	CASSPRGRGSYGYTF	TRBD1	TRBV9	TRBJ1-2	NA
TGTGCCAGTAGTAAGACAGCGTATGGCTACACCTTC	CASSKTAYGYTF	NA	TRBV19	TRBJ1-2	NA
TGTGCCAGCAGCTTAGATGGCGGAACCACCGGGGAGCTGTTTTTT	CASSLDGGTTGELFF	NA	TRBV11-3	TRBJ2-2	NA
TGTGCCAGCAGCTTGCGACAGGCGCCGTTCTTC	CASSLRQAPFF	NA	TRBV11-3	TRBJ2-1	NA
TGTGCCAGCAGGCAAACAGATAACTATGGCTACACCTTC	CASRQTDNYGYTF	NA	TRBV28	TRBJ1-2	NA
TGTGCCAGCAGTGACCGGGACAGGGGTTTTGACTATGGCTACACCTTC	CASSDRDRGFDYGYTF	TRBD1	TRBV6-1	TRBJ1-2	few
TGTGCCAGCAGTTCCGGGGCTCGGAGCGGGGGCCCAGATACGCAGTATTTT	CASSSGARSGGPDTQYF	TRBD2	TRBV28	TRBJ2-3	NA
TGTGCCAGCTCACCCCGCGGGGAAACCTACGAGCAGTACTTC	CASSPRGETYEQYF	NA	TRBV18	TRBJ2-7	NA
TGTGCCAGCAGCTTGTCGGGGTTCCCCTACGAGCAGTACTTC	CASSLSGFPYEQYF	NA	TRBV5-6	TRBJ2-7	once
TGTGCCAGCAGCGAATCAAAAACTCTCCCGACTAGCGGGAGGACCTACAATGAGCAGTTCTTC	CASSESKTLPTSGRTYNEQFF	TRBD2	TRBV3-1/TRBV3-2	TRBJ2-1	NA
TGCGCCAGCTCCTATGGGGGAGGCTCTCAGGGCGAGCAGTACTTC	CASSYGGGSQGEQYF	NA	TRBV5-1	TRBJ2-7	NA
TGTGCCAGCAGTACCTTCGGGACTAGCGGCACGAAGCAGTTCTTC	CASSTFGTSGTKQFF	TRBD2	TRBV27	TRBJ2-1	NA
TGTGCCTGTAAAGGGGCCGGCACTGAAGCTTTCTTT	CACKGAGTEAFF	NA	TRBV12-3/TRBV12-4	TRBJ1-1	NA
TGTGCCAGCAGCTTACGGGCAGGGGGCGATGAAAAACTGTTTTTT	CASSLRAGGDEKLFF	TRBD1	TRBV13	TRBJ1-4	NA